Below, 20 T cell receptor beta chains from the same sample are listed, as sequenced in a study of neurological immune-mediated disorders. MiXCR, run by TCRdb on the 5' RACE reads, gives a single entry per CDR3 protein. The table records about 62,000 distinct CDR3 sequences, 3.7% of them present only once. The sample was PBMCs. The receptors derive from a woman between 45 and 60 years old with multiple sclerosis.

This clonotype was seen at least ten times. This rearrangement joins TRBV15 to TRBJ2-3; D gene uncertain. Germline assignment: CDR1 LNHNV and CDR2 YYDKDF (reference sequence). The CDR3 is 16 residues long. With 0 bases removed from V and 2 bases from J, the gap between germline ends came to 12 bases. The CDR3 nucleotides are TGTGCCACCAGCAGAGAACTATTAAGTGCCACAGATACGCAGTATTTT. It encodes CATSRELLSATDTQYF.

This clonotype came up many times. V is TRBV20-1 and J is TRBJ2-7, with D unresolved. CDR3 length: 12 amino acids. Germline assignment: CDR1 DFQATT and CDR2 SNEGSKA (reference sequence). Trimming took 5 bases from V and 2 from J, leaving 10 bases between them. This chain's CDR3 is CSASESPYEQYF. As DNA, the CDR3 is TGCAGTGCTTCTGAGTCCCCCTACGAGCAGTACTTC.

This clonotype came up many times. The chain carries TRBV24-1 and TRBJ2-3, with D perhaps TRBD1 (5 bases). V gave up 5 bases and J gave up 2 bases, with 10 bases separating them. This CDR3 is 14 amino acids long. Germline CDR1 reads KGHDR; CDR2 reads SFDVKD. The CDR3 DNA is TGTGCCACCAGTGGGGGCAGGTACACAGATACGCAGTATTTT. Protein product: CATSGGRYTDTQYF.

This clonotype was recorded many times. The chain employs TRBV20-1 and TRBJ2-1, with D hard to call. The germline CDR1 and CDR2 sequences are DFQATT and SNEGSKA (reference sequence). V gave up 2 bases and J gave up 8 bases, with 19 bases separating them. There are 15 residues in the CDR3. CDR3 DNA: TGCAGTGCTAGACCCGGGCGGCCGCCCCGGGATGAGCAGTTCTTC. This encodes CSARPGRPPRDEQFF.

This clonotype was seen ten or more times. This chain joins TRBV6-5 and TRBJ1-4; maybe TRBD1 (5 bases). The V gene lost 0 bases and the J gene lost 7 bases, with 12 bases spanning the gap. Germline V gives CDR1 MNHEY, CDR2 SVGAGI. The CDR3 loop spans 15 amino acids. CDR3 region: CASSYSTDHGEKLFF. The CDR3 DNA reads TGTGCCAGCAGTTACTCGACAGACCATGGTGAAAAACTGTTTTTT.

This clonotype was counted ten times or more. V usage is TRBV6-6 and J usage is TRBJ1-6; TRBD1 is a possible D gene (5 bases). Trimming stripped 0 bases from V and 7 bases from J, with 16 bases between. The CDR3 covers 17 residues. Germline assignment: CDR1 MNHNY and CDR2 SVGAGI (reference sequence). CDR3 loop: CASSYSRTRSSNSPLHF. The DNA for the CDR3 is TGTGCCAGCAGTTACTCGAGGACAAGGTCAAGCAATTCACCCCTCCACTTT.

This clonotype was seen ten or more times. J is TRBJ1-4 and V is TRBV11-2; D is uncertain. Trimming took 1 base from V and 7 from J, leaving 13 bases between them. The CDR3 has 15 amino acids. The germline CDR1 and CDR2 sequences are SGHAT and FQNNGV. CDR3 bases: TGTGCCAGCAGCTTAGGGGGTGAATCACGTGAAAAACTGTTTTTT. This codes for CASSLGGESREKLFF.

Many counts were recorded for this clonotype. The rearrangement links TRBV4-3 to TRBJ2-7; 8 bases are shared with TRBD1. V was pared by 1 base and J by 2 bases, with 7 bases of the junction left unmatched. The CDR3 loop spans 16 amino acids. Germline V gives CDR1 LGHNA, CDR2 YSLEER. The CDR3 protein is CASSQGIPGQAYEQYF. CDR3 DNA sequence: TGCGCCAGCAGCCAAGGGATACCGGGACAGGCCTACGAGCAGTACTTC.

In this sample, this clonotype turned up many times. The chain recombines TRBV25-1 with TRBJ2-7, with D perhaps being TRBD1 or TRBD2 (7 bases each). The V gene lost 7 bases and the J gene lost 7 bases, with 11 bases spanning the gap. The CDR3 covers 11 residues. CDR1 and CDR2 (germline): MGHDK, SYGVNS. CDR3: CASTQGGEQYF. CDR3 bases: TGTGCCAGCACCCAGGGGGGGGAGCAGTACTTC.

This clonotype was found many times. The rearrangement links TRBV3-1 to TRBJ2-3; D not certain. Looked up from germline, CDR1 is LGHDT and CDR2 is YNNKEL (reference sequence). The CDR3 is made up of 13 amino acids. The V end was cut by 0 bases, the J end by 8 bases, with 9 bases between. The CDR3, as DNA: TGTGCCAGCAGCCAAGACCCCGGGCGTACGCAGTATTTT. It specifies CASSQDPGRTQYF.

This clonotype has a count of ten or more. This sequence joins TRBV12-3 or TRBV12-4 and TRBJ2-7; a possible D gene is TRBD2 (5 bases). The V end was cut by 5 bases, the J end by 6 bases, with 14 bases between. This CDR3 is 13 amino acids long. CDR3 nucleotide sequence: TGTGCCAGCAGTGGAGTAGAGAGGGCCGAGCAGTACTTC. Its protein is CASSGVERAEQYF.

This clonotype was recorded many times. V gene TRBV9 combines with J gene TRBJ2-7; D may be TRBD1 or TRBD2 (5 bases each). Germline V gives CDR1 SGDLS, CDR2 YYNGEE. This CDR3 region has 15 residues. Trimming cost V 1 base and J 6 bases, with 17 bases left between them. CDR3 sequence (DNA): TGTGCCAGCAGCGTAAGTACGGTCCGGGGCGGCGAGCAGTACTTC. Translating gives CASSVSTVRGGEQYF. Filled out from reference TRBV9 and TRBJ2-7, the complete variable domain reads DSGVTQTPKHLITATGQRVTLRCSPRSGDLSVYWYQQSLDQGLQFLIQYYNGEERAKGNILERFSAQQFPDLHSELNLSSLELGDSALYFCASSVSTVRGGEQYFGPGTRLTVT.

This clonotype appeared many times. One end of the junction varies from germline; a read error may be responsible. The chain couples TRBV7-7 to TRBJ2-1; D remains ambiguous. The CDR3 length is 13 residues. Germline CDR1 reads SSHAT; CDR2 reads FNYEAQ (reference sequence). The CDR3, as DNA: TGTGCTAGCAGCCGGACGGACGGCTCGGAGCAGTTCTTC. Translation: CASSRTDGSEQFF. The full variable domain, its missing parts supplied by reference TRBV7-7 and TRBJ2-1, is GAGVSQSPRYKVTKRGQDVTLRCDPISSHATLYWYQQALGQGPEFLTYFNYEAQPDKSGLPSDRFSAERPEGSISTLTIQRTEQRDSAMYRCASSRTDGSEQFFGPGTRLTVL.

This clonotype was counted many times. The V call is TRBV20-1, the J call TRBJ2-7, with D perhaps TRBD2 (6 bases). Trimming shortened V by 5 bases and J by 0 bases, and 14 bases separated the two germline ends. Germline V gene sequence: CDR1 DFQATT, CDR2 SNEGSKA (reference sequence). This CDR3 is 14 amino acids long. The CDR3 here is CSAVGDFPSYEQYF. CDR3 DNA: TGCAGTGCTGTAGGGGACTTTCCCTCCTACGAGCAGTACTTC.

This clonotype was recorded at least ten times. This rearrangement joins TRBV7-9 to TRBJ1-2; possible D gene TRBD1, 5 bases. Trimming stripped 2 bases from V and 6 bases from J, with 13 bases between. The CDR3 loop spans 14 amino acids. Germline CDR1 reads SEHNR; CDR2 reads FQNEAQ (reference sequence). The CDR3 region has the DNA TGTGCCAGCAGCTTACCGGGGGTTGAGAATGGCTACACCTTC. Its protein product is CASSLPGVENGYTF.

This clonotype was seen many times. The rearrangement joins TRBV19 to TRBJ2-7; 9 bases line up with TRBD2. The CDR3 has 13 amino acids. CDR1 and CDR2 (germline): LNHDA, SQIVND (reference sequence). V shed 6 bases, J shed 6 bases, and the junction held 6 bases outside the gene matches. CDR3 sequence reads: CASRREGRGEQYF. CDR3 sequence (DNA): TGTGCCAGTAGGCGGGAGGGCCGAGGCGAGCAGTACTTC.

This clonotype was observed at least ten times. This chain connects TRBV6-2 or TRBV6-3 to TRBJ2-6; tentatively, D is TRBD1 (6 bases). The V end was cut by 1 base, the J end by 0 bases, with 13 bases between. CDR3 length: 18 amino acids. CDR1 MNHEY and CDR2 SVGEGT come from the germline V gene. The CDR3 region has the DNA TGTGCCAGCAGTTACTTTGGACAGATGAGCTCTGGGGCCAACGTCCTGACTTTC. It encodes CASSYFGQMSSGANVLTF.

This clonotype was seen many times. The junction shows a germline mismatch at one end, possibly a read error. The chain links TRBV20-1 to TRBJ2-2, with 10 bases aligning to TRBD1. The germline V gene has CDR1 DFQATT and CDR2 SNEGSKA (reference sequence). The CDR3 sequence is 14 residues long. The CDR3 coding sequence is TGCAGTGCTAGGGACAGGGGGAACGCCGGGGAGCTGTTTTTT. Its protein product is CSARDRGNAGELFF.

Ten or more counts support this clonotype. The junction departs from the called germline gene at one end, perhaps through a read error. The V call is TRBV7-9, the J call TRBJ1-5; D uncertain. Germline V gene sequence: CDR1 SEHNR, CDR2 FQNEAQ (reference sequence). The CDR3 has 13 amino acids. The CDR3 nucleotides read TGTGCCAGCAGCCAAGAGGGCGGTCAGCCCCAGAATTTT. Translation gives CASSQEGGQPQNF.

This clonotype was observed many times. CDR3 sequence reads: CASSEPGQGIGEKLFF. The CDR3 nucleotides are TGTGCCAGCAGTGAACCGGGACAGGGCATCGGGGAAAAACTGTTTTTT. This sequence joins TRBV25-1 and TRBJ1-4; 9 positions agree with TRBD1. Germline lookup yields CDR1 MGHDK and CDR2 SYGVNS. The V gene end was trimmed by 2 bases and the J gene end by 8 bases; junction bases not matched to a gene: 9. This CDR3 spans 16 amino acids.